The 15 T cell receptor beta chains listed next were all sequenced from one sample in a study of radiotherapy plus CTLA-4 blockade in lung cancer. Using immunoSEQ multiplex PCR, the repertoire was profiled, and TCRdb retains in-frame clones only, with some absent. The sample shows 70,000 to 90,000 clones, roughly four fifths of them seen only once. Sample: peripheral blood, taken from a patient treated with radiotherapy plus ipilimumab. These receptors were obtained from a human donor with non-small cell lung cancer who had stable disease on radiotherapy plus ipilimumab.

V usage is TRBV11-2 and J usage is TRBJ2-7; 11 positions match TRBD1. The CDR3 totals 16 residues. V lost 5 bases and J lost 1; bases outside the gene matches: 7. Germline CDR1 is SGHAT and CDR2 is FQNNGV. The CDR3 here is CASSPRTGGRSYEQYF. The CDR3 nucleotides are TGTGCCAGCAGCCCCCGGACAGGGGGCCGGTCCTACGAGCAGTACTTC.

The chain joins TRBV9 to TRBJ2-1, with D tentatively TRBD2 (5 bases). The CDR3 loop spans 16 amino acids. The V gene lost 4 bases and the J gene lost 2 bases, with 16 bases spanning the gap. Germline V gene data show CDR1 as SGDLS and CDR2 as YYNGEE. CDR3 region: CASSTLDLSAYNEQFF. CDR3 in DNA: TGTGCCAGCAGCACCCTGGACTTGTCCGCCTACAATGAGCAGTTCTTC. The full variable domain, rest sourced from reference TRBV9 and TRBJ2-1, is DSGVTQTPKHLITATGQRVTLRCSPRSGDLSVYWYQQSLDQGLQFLIQYYNGEERAKGNILERFSAQQFPDLHSELNLSSLELGDSALYFCASSTLDLSAYNEQFFGPGTRLTVL.

This clone came up once. The chain combines TRBV7-8 with TRBJ1-1, with 9 nucleotides matching TRBD1. V was clipped by 4 bases and J by 3 bases; unmatched bases: 3. The CDR3 runs to 14 residues. Germline values: CDR1 SGHVS, CDR2 FQNEAQ. The CDR3 is CASSWDRVYTEAFF. Written as DNA, the CDR3 is TGTGCCAGCAGCTGGGACAGGGTTTACACTGAAGCTTTCTTT.

The genes are TRBV15 and TRBJ2-3; D possibly corresponds to TRBD2 (6 bases). Looked up from germline, CDR1 is LNHNV and CDR2 is YYDKDF (reference sequence). Deletions cut 4 bases from V and 0 bases from J, with 8 bases between. CDR3 length: 14 residues. For the CDR3, the DNA is TGTGCCACCAGCAAGGAGGGCAGCACAGATACGCAGTATTTT. Encoded protein: CATSKEGSTDTQYF.

The rearrangement joins TRBV7-8 to TRBJ2-5; TRBD1 matches at 7 bases. Per germline, CDR1 SGHVS and CDR2 FQNEAQ. CDR3 length: 17 residues. The trim removed 1 base at V and 0 bases at J, leaving 8 bases unmatched. The CDR3 region is CASSLVPGQAYQETQYF. The CDR3 DNA is TGTGCCAGCAGCTTAGTTCCCGGACAGGCCTACCAAGAGACCCAGTACTTC.

The V gene is TRBV11-1, the J gene TRBJ1-2, with D possibly TRBD1 on 5 matching bases. V was cut by 0 bases and J by 7 bases, with 15 bases left in between. The length of the CDR3 is 15 residues. Germline CDR1 is SGHAT and CDR2 is FQDESV (reference sequence). CDR3 amino acids: CASSLAEAGRAGYTF. In DNA, the CDR3 is TGTGCCAGCAGCTTAGCAGAGGCAGGGAGGGCTGGCTACACCTTC.

This chain joins TRBV5-1 and TRBJ2-1, with TRBD2 matching over 7 bases. The CDR3 has 18 amino acids. Germline V gene lookup returns CDR1 SGHRS and CDR2 YFSETQ. V shed 6 bases and J 0 bases; nucleotides not matched to a gene: 15. Here the CDR3 DNA reads TGCGCCAGCACCCCTGTGGCGGGGGTGATGAGCTCCTACAATGAGCAGTTCTTC. Its translation is CASTPVAGVMSSYNEQFF.

The V gene is TRBV7-6, the J gene TRBJ2-3; TRBD2 matches at 9 bases. This CDR3 region has 16 residues. Germline CDR1 is SGHVS and CDR2 is FNYEAQ. V was pared by 9 bases and J by 0 bases, with 10 bases of the junction left unmatched. The CDR3 here is CARGVAGDSSTDTQYF. The CDR3 nucleotides read TGTGCCAGGGGGGTAGCGGGGGATTCTAGCACAGATACGCAGTATTTT.

This chain uses TRBV19 with TRBJ2-2, with TRBD2 matching over 13 bases. There are 20 residues in the CDR3. V was pared by 2 bases and J by 3 bases, with 12 bases of the junction left unmatched. Germline assignment: CDR1 LNHDA and CDR2 SQIVND (reference sequence). The DNA for the CDR3 is TGTGCCAGTAGTATACATACCCCCACTAGCGGGAGGGCCGACACCGGGGAGCTGTTTTTT. This encodes CASSIHTPTSGRADTGELFF.

This chain joins TRBV10-1 and TRBJ1-4; D gene uncertain. Germline assignment: CDR1 WNHNN and CDR2 SYGVQD (reference sequence). The CDR3 covers 12 residues. The V end was cut by 9 bases, the J end by 7 bases, with 12 bases between. The CDR3 DNA reads TGCGCCAGTAACAAGTTGGGTGAAAAACTGTTTTTT. Translation: CASNKLGEKLFF.

The gene calls are TRBV5-1 and TRBJ2-2; 7 positions agree with TRBD1. Trimming at V came to 3 bases and at J to 7 bases, leaving 3 bases not matched to a gene. The V gene's germline CDR1 is SGHRS and CDR2 YFSETQ. There are 13 residues in the CDR3. The CDR3 is CASSSGGSGELFF. CDR3 in DNA: TGCGCCAGCAGCTCAGGGGGTAGCGGGGAGCTGTTTTTT.

The chain couples TRBV27 to TRBJ2-3; 8 nucleotides agree with TRBD1. V dropped 7 bases and J dropped 8; count of bases not matched to a gene: 14. Germline CDR1 is MNHEY and CDR2 is SMNVEV (reference sequence). CDR3 length equals 15 residues. CDR3: CASIGKTGVQGTQYF. For the CDR3, the DNA is TGTGCCAGCATCGGGAAGACAGGGGTGCAAGGTACGCAGTATTTT.

The rearrangement uses TRBV19 and TRBJ1-4, with D perhaps matching TRBD1 (6 bases). V was cut by 5 bases and J by 1 base, with 14 bases left in between. The CDR3 spans 16 residues. CDR1 and CDR2 (germline): LNHDA, SQIVND (reference sequence). CDR3 nucleotide sequence: TGTGCCAGTAGTCCGCGAGAGGGGGTAACTAATGAAAAACTGTTTTTT. Protein sequence: CASSPREGVTNEKLFF.

The genes are TRBV4-1 and TRBJ2-1; 9 positions match TRBD2. CDR1 MGHRA and CDR2 YSYEKL come from the germline V gene. The CDR3 has 17 amino acids. V lost 1 base, J lost 10 bases, and 14 bases stayed unmatched. In nucleotides, the CDR3 is TGCGCCAGCAGCCAAGGGCTAGCGGGACCTCCGCGCAAGGAGCAGTTCTTC. Amino acid sequence: CASSQGLAGPPRKEQFF.

The chain has TRBV2 and TRBJ1-4; no clear D gene. V was shortened by 6 bases and J by 0 bases, with 14 bases between the two germline ends. Germline CDR1 SNHLY, CDR2 FYNNEI. This CDR3 contains 16 residues. This chain's CDR3 is CASSLRTTATNEKLFF. CDR3 bases: TGTGCCAGCAGCCTGCGCACGACTGCAACTAATGAAAAACTGTTTTTT.